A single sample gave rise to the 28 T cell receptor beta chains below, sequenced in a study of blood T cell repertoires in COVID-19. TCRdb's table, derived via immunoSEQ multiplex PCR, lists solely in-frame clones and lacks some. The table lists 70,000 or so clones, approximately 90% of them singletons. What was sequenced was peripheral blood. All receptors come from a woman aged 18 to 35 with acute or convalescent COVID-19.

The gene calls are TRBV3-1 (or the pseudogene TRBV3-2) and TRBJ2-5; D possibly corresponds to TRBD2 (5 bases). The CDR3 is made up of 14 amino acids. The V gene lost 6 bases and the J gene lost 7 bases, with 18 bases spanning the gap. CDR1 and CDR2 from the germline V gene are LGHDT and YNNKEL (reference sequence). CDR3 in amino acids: CASRPLGRVGTQYF. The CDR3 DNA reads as TGTGCCAGCAGACCACTAGGAAGGGTGGGGACCCAGTACTTC.

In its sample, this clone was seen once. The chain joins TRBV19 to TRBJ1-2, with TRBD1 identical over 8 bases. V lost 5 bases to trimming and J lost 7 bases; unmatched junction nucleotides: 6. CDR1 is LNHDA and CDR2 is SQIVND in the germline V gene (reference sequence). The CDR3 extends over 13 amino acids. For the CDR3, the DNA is TGTGCCAGTAGTTCCCAGGGGGCTCGTGGCTACACCTTC. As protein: CASSSQGARGYTF.

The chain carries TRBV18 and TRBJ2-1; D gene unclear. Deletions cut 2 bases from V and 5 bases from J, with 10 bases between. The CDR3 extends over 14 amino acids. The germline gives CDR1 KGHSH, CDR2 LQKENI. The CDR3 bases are TGTGCCAGCTCACCAGGTGGCAGCGACAATGAGCAGTTCTTC. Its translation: CASSPGGSDNEQFF.

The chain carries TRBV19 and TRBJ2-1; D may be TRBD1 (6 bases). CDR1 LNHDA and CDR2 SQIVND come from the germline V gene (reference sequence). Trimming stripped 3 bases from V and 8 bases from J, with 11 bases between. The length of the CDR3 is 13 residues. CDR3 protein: CASSMGAWDEQFF. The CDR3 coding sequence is TGTGCCAGTAGTATGGGGGCCTGGGATGAGCAGTTCTTC.

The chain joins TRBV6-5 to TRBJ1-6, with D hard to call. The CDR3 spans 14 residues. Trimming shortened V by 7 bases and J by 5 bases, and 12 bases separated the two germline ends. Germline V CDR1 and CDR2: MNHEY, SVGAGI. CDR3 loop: CASNPGRNNSPLHF. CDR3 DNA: TGTGCCAGCAACCCAGGCAGGAATAATTCACCCCTCCACTTT.

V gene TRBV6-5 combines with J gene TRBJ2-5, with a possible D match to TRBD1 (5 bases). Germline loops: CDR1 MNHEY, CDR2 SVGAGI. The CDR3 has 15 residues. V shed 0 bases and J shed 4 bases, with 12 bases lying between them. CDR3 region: CASSYSGRVGETQYF. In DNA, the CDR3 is TGTGCCAGCAGTTACTCGGGGCGTGTAGGAGAGACCCAGTACTTC.

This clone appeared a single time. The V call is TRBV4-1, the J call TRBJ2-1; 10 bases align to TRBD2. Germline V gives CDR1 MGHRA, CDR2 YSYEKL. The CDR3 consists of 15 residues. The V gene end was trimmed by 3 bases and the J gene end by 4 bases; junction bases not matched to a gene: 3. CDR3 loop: CASSQSGLAYNEQFF. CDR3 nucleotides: TGCGCCAGCAGCCAGTCGGGACTAGCGTACAATGAGCAGTTCTTC.

The CDR3 protein is CASSETSGTDTQYF. CDR3 nucleotide sequence: TGCGCCAGCAGCGAAACTAGCGGCACAGATACGCAGTATTTT. This sequence joins TRBV5-1 and TRBJ2-3; TRBD2 matches at 7 bases. The V and J ends lost 4 bases and 1 base, in that order; junction bases with no gene match: 3. The CDR3 length is 14 residues. Germline values: CDR1 SGHRS, CDR2 YFSETQ.

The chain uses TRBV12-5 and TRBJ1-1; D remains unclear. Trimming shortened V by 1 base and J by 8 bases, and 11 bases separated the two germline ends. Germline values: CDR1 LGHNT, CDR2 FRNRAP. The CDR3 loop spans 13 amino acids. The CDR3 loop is CASGLGPAAEAFF. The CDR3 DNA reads TGTGCTAGTGGTTTGGGACCCGCGGCCGAAGCTTTCTTT.

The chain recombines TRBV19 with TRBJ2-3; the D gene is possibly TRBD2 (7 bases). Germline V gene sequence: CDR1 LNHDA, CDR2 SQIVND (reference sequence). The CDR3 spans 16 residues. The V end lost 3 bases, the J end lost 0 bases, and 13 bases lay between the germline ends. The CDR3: CASSIMWGGSTDTQYF. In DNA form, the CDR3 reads TGTGCCAGTAGTATTATGTGGGGGGGCAGCACAGATACGCAGTATTTT.

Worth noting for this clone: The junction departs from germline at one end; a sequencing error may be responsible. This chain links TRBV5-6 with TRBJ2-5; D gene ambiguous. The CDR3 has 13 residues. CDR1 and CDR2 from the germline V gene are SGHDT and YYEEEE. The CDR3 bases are TGTGCCAGCGGCTTCGGCGGCCAAGAGACCCAGTACTTC. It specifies CASGFGGQETQYF. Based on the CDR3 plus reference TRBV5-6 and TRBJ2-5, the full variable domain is DAGVTQSPTHLIKTRGQQVTLRCSPKSGHDTVSWYQQALGQGPQFIFQYYEEEERQRGNFPDRFSGHQFPNYSSELNVNALLLGDSALYLCASGFGGQETQYFGPGTRLLVL.

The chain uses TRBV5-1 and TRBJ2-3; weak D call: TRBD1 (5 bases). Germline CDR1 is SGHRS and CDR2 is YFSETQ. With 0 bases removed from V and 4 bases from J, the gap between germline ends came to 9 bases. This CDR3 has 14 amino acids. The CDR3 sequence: CASSLAGSADTQYF. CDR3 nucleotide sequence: TGCGCCAGCAGCTTGGCAGGGTCCGCAGATACGCAGTATTTT.

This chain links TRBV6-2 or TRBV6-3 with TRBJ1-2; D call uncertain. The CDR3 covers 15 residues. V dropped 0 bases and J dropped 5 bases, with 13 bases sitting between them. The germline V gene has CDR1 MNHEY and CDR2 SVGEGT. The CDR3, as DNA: TGTGCCAGCAGTTACTCTACCGAGGATACATATGGCTACACCTTC. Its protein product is CASSYSTEDTYGYTF.

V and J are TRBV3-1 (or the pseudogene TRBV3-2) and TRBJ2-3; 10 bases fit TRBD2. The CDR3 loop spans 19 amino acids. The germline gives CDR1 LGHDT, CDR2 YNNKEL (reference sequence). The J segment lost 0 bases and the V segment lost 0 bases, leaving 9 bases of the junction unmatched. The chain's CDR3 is CASSQEVLAGGASTDTQYF. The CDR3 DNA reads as TGTGCCAGCAGCCAAGAGGTATTAGCGGGGGGCGCTAGCACAGATACGCAGTATTTT.

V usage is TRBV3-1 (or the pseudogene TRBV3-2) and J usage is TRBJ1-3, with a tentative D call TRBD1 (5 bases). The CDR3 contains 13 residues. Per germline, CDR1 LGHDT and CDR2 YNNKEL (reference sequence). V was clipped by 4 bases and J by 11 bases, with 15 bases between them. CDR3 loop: CASSPDPGGSIYF. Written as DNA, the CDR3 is TGTGCCAGCAGCCCGGACCCCGGGGGTTCCATATATTTT.

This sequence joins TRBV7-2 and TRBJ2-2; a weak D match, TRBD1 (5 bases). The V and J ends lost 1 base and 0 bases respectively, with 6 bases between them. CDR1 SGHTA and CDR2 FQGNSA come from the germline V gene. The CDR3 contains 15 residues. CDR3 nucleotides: TGTGCCAGCAGCTTAGTCAGGGCGAACACCGGGGAGCTGTTTTTT. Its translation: CASSLVRANTGELFF.

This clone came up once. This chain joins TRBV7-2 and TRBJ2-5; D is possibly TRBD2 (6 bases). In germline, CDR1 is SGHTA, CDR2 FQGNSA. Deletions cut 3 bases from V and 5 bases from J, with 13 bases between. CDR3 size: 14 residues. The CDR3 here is CASSFYGRGETQYF. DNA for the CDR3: TGTGCCAGCAGCTTCTACGGGAGAGGCGAGACCCAGTACTTC. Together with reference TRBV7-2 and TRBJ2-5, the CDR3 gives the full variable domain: GAGVSQSPSNKVTEKGKDVELRCDPISGHTALYWYRQSLGQGLEFLIYFQGNSAPDKSGLPSDRFSAERTGGSVSTLTIQRTQQEDSAVYLCASSFYGRGETQYFGPGTRLLVL.

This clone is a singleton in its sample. Here the CDR3 reads CASSRDRGTGELFF. Written as DNA, the CDR3 is TGTGCCAGCAGCCGGGACAGGGGGACCGGGGAGCTGTTTTTT. V usage is TRBV2 and J usage is TRBJ2-2; TRBD1 matches 11 bases. The CDR3 sequence is 14 residues long. CDR1 SNHLY and CDR2 FYNNEI come from the germline V gene. V trimming: 6 bases; J trimming: 5 bases; junction bases outside the gene matches: 2.

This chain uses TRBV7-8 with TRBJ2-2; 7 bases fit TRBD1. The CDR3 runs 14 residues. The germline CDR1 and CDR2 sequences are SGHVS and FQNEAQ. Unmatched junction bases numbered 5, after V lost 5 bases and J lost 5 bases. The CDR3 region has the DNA TGTGCCAGCAGCATAGGGACAGTGACCGGGGAGCTGTTTTTT. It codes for CASSIGTVTGELFF.

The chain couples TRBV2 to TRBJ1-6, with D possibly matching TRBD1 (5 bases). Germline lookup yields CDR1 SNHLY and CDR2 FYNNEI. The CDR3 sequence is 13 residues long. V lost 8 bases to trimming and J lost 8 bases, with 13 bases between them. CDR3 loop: CASGVGGDSPLHF. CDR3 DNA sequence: TGTGCCAGCGGAGTGGGGGGGGATTCACCCCTCCACTTT. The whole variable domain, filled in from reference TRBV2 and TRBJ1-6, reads EPEVTQTPSHQVTQMGQEVILRCVPISNHLYFYWYRQILGQKVEFLVSFYNNEISEKSEIFDDQFSVERPDGSNFTLKIRSTKLEDSAMYFCASGVGGDSPLHFGNGTRLTVT.

The CDR3 loop reads CASSILGSGANVLTF. DNA for the CDR3: TGTGCCAGTAGTATTCTAGGATCTGGGGCCAACGTCCTGACTTTC. The chain links TRBV19 to TRBJ2-6, with D unclear. In germline, CDR1 is LNHDA, CDR2 SQIVND (reference sequence). The CDR3 loop spans 15 amino acids. V lost 3 bases to trimming and J lost 1 base, with 7 bases between them.

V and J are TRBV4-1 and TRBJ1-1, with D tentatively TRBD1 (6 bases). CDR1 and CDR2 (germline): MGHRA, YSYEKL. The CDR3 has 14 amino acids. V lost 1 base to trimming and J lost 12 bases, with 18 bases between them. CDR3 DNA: TGCGCCAGCAGCCAAGTAACAGGGACCAATAAACCTTTCTTT. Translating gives CASSQVTGTNKPFF.

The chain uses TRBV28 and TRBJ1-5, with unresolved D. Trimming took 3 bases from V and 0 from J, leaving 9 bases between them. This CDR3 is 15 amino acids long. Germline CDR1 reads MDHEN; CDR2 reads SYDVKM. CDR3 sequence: CASSLEAYSNQPQHF. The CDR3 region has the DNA TGTGCCAGCAGTTTGGAGGCCTATAGCAATCAGCCCCAGCATTTT.

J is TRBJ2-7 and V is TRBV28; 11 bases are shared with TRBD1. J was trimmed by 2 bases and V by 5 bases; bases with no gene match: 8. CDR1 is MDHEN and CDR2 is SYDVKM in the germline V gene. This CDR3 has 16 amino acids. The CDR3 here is CASSTQDRGLPYEQYF. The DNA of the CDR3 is TGTGCCAGCAGTACCCAGGACAGGGGGCTTCCCTACGAGCAGTACTTC.

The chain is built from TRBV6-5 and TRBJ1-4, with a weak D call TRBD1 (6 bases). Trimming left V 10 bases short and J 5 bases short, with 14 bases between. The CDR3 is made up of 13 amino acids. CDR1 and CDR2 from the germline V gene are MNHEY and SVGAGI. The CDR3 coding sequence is TGTGCCACACAGGGCCATCCCAATGAAAAACTGTTTTTT. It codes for CATQGHPNEKLFF.

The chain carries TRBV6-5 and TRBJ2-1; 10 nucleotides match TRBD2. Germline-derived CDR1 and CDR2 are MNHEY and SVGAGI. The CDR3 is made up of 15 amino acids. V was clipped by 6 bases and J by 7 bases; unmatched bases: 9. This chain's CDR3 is CASRGLAGAMNEQFF. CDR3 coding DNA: TGTGCCAGCAGGGGGCTAGCGGGAGCTATGAATGAGCAGTTCTTC.

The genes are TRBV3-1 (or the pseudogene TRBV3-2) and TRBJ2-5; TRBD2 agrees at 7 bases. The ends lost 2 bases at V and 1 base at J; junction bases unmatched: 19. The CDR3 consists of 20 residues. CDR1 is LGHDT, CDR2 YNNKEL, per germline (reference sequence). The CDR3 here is CASSQWFRPSRTSPQETQYF. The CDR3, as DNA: TGTGCCAGCAGCCAATGGTTCCGGCCTTCACGGACTAGTCCCCAAGAGACCCAGTACTTC.

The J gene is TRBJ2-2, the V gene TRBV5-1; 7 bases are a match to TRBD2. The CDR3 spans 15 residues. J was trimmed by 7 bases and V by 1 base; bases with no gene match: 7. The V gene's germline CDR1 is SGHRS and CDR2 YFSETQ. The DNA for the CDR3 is TGCGCCAGCAGCTTGAGGCTAGCGGTATACGGGGAGCTGTTTTTT. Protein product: CASSLRLAVYGELFF. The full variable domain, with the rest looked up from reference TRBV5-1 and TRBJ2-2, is KAGVTQTPRYLIKTRGQQVTLSCSPISGHRSVSWYQQTPGQGLQFLFEYFSETQRNKGNFPGRFSGRQFSNSRSEMNVSTLELGDSALYLCASSLRLAVYGELFFGEGSRLTVL.